This entry lists 13 T cell receptor beta chains sequenced from one sample in a study of cytomegalovirus exposure and HLA in healthy donors. Primers: 60 Vbeta forward and 13 Jbeta reverse. TCRdb's copy holds only in-frame clones and misses some; the assay was immunoSEQ multiplex PCR. The sample shows 100,000 to 150,000 clones, 74% of them seen only once. Sample: PBMCs. These receptors were collected from a woman between 50 and 59 years old in good health and CMV-seropositive.

This chain joins TRBV5-1 and TRBJ2-1, with a tentative D call TRBD2 (7 bases). Between the trimmed V and J ends, which lost 4 bases and 6 bases, there was a span of 20 bases. The CDR3 runs to 16 residues. Per germline, CDR1 SGHRS and CDR2 YFSETQ. In DNA form, the CDR3 reads TGCGCCAGCAGCCGATCGGGGGGCGATCACTTCAATGAGCAGTTCTTC. Translating it yields CASSRSGGDHFNEQFF.

This clone was observed a single time. The chain uses TRBV18 and TRBJ1-6, with D hard to call. The V and J ends lost 3 bases and 7 bases respectively, with 10 bases between them. This CDR3 has 14 amino acids. Germline V gives CDR1 KGHSH, CDR2 LQKENI. The CDR3 sequence is CASSPSHKNSPLHF. The CDR3 DNA sequence: TGTGCCAGCTCACCGAGTCATAAAAATTCACCCCTCCACTTT.

This chain links TRBV2 with TRBJ1-3, with TRBD1 identical over 7 bases. The V and J ends lost 6 bases and 0 bases, in that order; junction bases with no gene match: 17. CDR3 length equals 19 residues. Germline V gene lookup returns CDR1 SNHLY and CDR2 FYNNEI. The CDR3 nucleotides read TGTGCCAGCAGGGGAACAGGGACAGAACGGACGATCTCTGGAAACACCATATATTTT. Protein: CASRGTGTERTISGNTIYF.

The chain joins TRBV10-3 to TRBJ1-2; 7 nucleotides agree with TRBD1. Germline trimming cut 3 bases from V and 2 bases from J; bases unmatched to any gene: 12. The CDR3 has 17 residues. Germline CDR1 and CDR2: ENHRY and SYGVKD. The CDR3: CAISENRGVDRNYGYTF. The CDR3 DNA follows: TGTGCCATCAGTGAAAACAGGGGAGTCGATCGGAACTATGGCTACACCTTC.

The V gene is TRBV6-1, the J gene TRBJ2-5, with 7 bases matching TRBD2. Germline V gene lookup returns CDR1 MNHNS and CDR2 SASEGT. This CDR3 comprises 15 residues. Losses at the gene ends were 10 bases for V and 1 base for J; bases not matched to a gene: 12. CDR3 residues: CATQWGGEIQETQYF. The CDR3 coding sequence is TGTGCCACTCAGTGGGGGGGGGAGATCCAAGAGACCCAGTACTTC.

This chain uses TRBV19 with TRBJ1-1; 8 bases are shared with TRBD1. The junction had 6 bases not matched to a gene; V was cut back by 5 bases and J by 7 bases. The CDR3 is 13 residues long. CDR1 LNHDA and CDR2 SQIVND come from the germline V gene (reference sequence). CDR3 in amino acids: CASSVQGAGEAFF. As DNA, the CDR3 is TGTGCCAGTAGTGTCCAGGGGGCGGGTGAAGCTTTCTTT.

V is TRBV6-5 and J is TRBJ1-2; D unresolved. The CDR3 is 13 residues long. The germline V gene has CDR1 MNHEY and CDR2 SVGAGI. V lost 3 bases and J 2 bases, leaving 7 bases between the germline ends. The CDR3 protein is CASSYQVNYGYTF. As DNA, the CDR3 is TGTGCCAGCAGTTATCAGGTGAACTATGGCTACACCTTC.

This clone was seen more than once but under ten times. The chain couples TRBV27 to TRBJ1-2; 8 nucleotides align to TRBD1. V trimming: 5 bases; J trimming: 6 bases; junction bases outside the gene matches: 20. The germline V gene has CDR1 MNHEY and CDR2 SMNVEV (reference sequence). CDR3 size: 18 residues. CDR3 sequence reads: CASSPLVARQGSAHGYTF. For the CDR3, the DNA is TGTGCCAGCAGTCCGCTAGTAGCCCGACAGGGGTCGGCGCATGGCTACACCTTC.

The chain links TRBV18 to TRBJ1-1; D gene uncertain. The ends were cut back, 3 bases at V and 2 bases at J, with 13 bases in the middle. The germline V gene has CDR1 KGHSH and CDR2 LQKENI. The CDR3 has 15 amino acids. CDR3 nucleotides: TGTGCCAGCTCACCTGAGGGAAAATTAAACACTGAAGCTTTCTTT. Translating gives CASSPEGKLNTEAFF.

The gene calls are TRBV9 and TRBJ2-1; TRBD1 matches 10 bases. With 0 bases clipped from V and 9 bases from J, the junction kept 6 bases outside the gene matches. The CDR3 runs 15 residues. Germline CDR1 is SGDLS and CDR2 is YYNGEE. The DNA for the CDR3 is TGTGCCAGCAGCGTAGCAAGGACAGGGGGTTCTGAGCAGTTCTTC. Protein product: CASSVARTGGSEQFF.

V is TRBV28 and J is TRBJ1-6, with TRBD1 matching over 8 bases. V dropped 4 bases and J dropped 4; count of bases not matched to a gene: 3. Germline lookup yields CDR1 MDHEN and CDR2 SYDVKM. The CDR3 has 15 residues. CDR3 coding DNA: TGTGCCAGCAGTTCTGGACAGGGATATAATTCACCCCTCCACTTT. This translates into CASSSGQGYNSPLHF. The full variable domain, completed using reference TRBV28 and TRBJ1-6, is DVKVTQSSRYLVKRTGEKVFLECVQDMDHENMFWYRQDPGLGLRLIYFSYDVKMKEKGDIPEGYSVSREKKERFSLILESASTNQTSMYLCASSSGQGYNSPLHFGNGTRLTVT.

This chain joins TRBV15 and TRBJ2-5; D is undetermined. This CDR3 spans 15 amino acids. Trimming removed 5 bases at V and 11 bases at J, with 24 bases between. The germline V gene encodes CDR1 LNHNV and CDR2 YYDKDF (reference sequence). CDR3 sequence (DNA): TGTGCCACCAGCCCTGCCGGGTCCAATCCTAGTCGGCAGTACTTC. Translating gives CATSPAGSNPSRQYF. The full variable domain, its missing parts supplied by reference TRBV15 and TRBJ2-5, is DAMVIQNPRYQVTQFGKPVTLSCSQTLNHNVMYWYQQKSSQAPKLLFHYYDKDFNNEADTPDNFQSRRPNTSFCFLDIRSPGLGDTAMYLCATSPAGSNPSRQYFGPGTRLLVL.

The chain combines TRBV6-6 with TRBJ1-1; the D gene is possibly TRBD1 (5 bases). The CDR3 is 13 amino acids. V dropped 2 bases and J dropped 3 bases, with 7 bases sitting between them. CDR1 is MNHNY, CDR2 SVGAGI, per germline (reference sequence). The CDR3 here is CASSYGGDTEAFF. The CDR3 DNA reads TGTGCCAGCAGTTACGGGGGGGACACTGAAGCTTTCTTT.